These 10 T cell receptor beta chains were all obtained from the same sample, sequenced in a study of shared clonotypes between healthy human individuals (TCRdb year 2020). Libraries were built with the immunoSEQ multiplex PCR assay. TCRdb mirrors the immuneACCESS table, restricted to in-frame sequences. Some clones are absent from its copies; in checked studies, under half trace to an unresolved V gene, and the reason for the others is unknown. Here the sample has roughly 2.1 million clones; about 93% occur a single time. The top ten constitute about 1.8% of the sample. CD8 naive samples were CD45RO-negative cells positively selected for CCR7, giving a CD45RA+CCR7+ population that excluded TemRA cells. The sample was naive CD8+ T cells from PBMCs. The label giving this sample's cell subset or site can be read as: CD45RA+CCR7+. Receptors originate from a man aged 18 to 30 in good health. Some clones in this sample may be carry-over from other donors' samples.

This chain uses TRBV9 with TRBJ2-1, with D perhaps TRBD2 (6 bases). The CDR3 length is 16 residues. From germline, CDR1 is SGDLS and CDR2 YYNGEE. Trimming pared 4 bases from V and 4 bases from J, leaving 18 bases between. CDR3 nucleotides: TGTGCCAGCAGCCCCTACGGGACTCCCAATTACAATGAGCAGTTCTTC. Translating gives CASSPYGTPNYNEQFF.

This rearrangement joins TRBV30 to TRBJ2-1; the D gene could be TRBD1 or TRBD2 (5 bases each). The V gene's germline CDR1 is GTSNPN and CDR2 SVGIG (reference sequence). The germline V and J ends were trimmed by 4 bases and 0 bases, with 10 bases remaining between them. The CDR3 extends over 14 amino acids. CDR3 protein: CAWTWGSSYNEQFF. Here the CDR3 DNA reads TGTGCCTGGACGTGGGGGAGCTCCTACAATGAGCAGTTCTTC.

The J gene is TRBJ2-3, the V gene TRBV12-5; 10 bases fit TRBD2. The CDR3 runs 17 residues. The J segment lost 0 bases and the V segment lost 1 base, leaving 4 bases of the junction unmatched. The germline CDR1 and CDR2 sequences are LGHNT and FRNRAP. DNA for the CDR3: TGTGCTAGTGGTTTGGCTAAACTAGCGGGAAGCACAGATACGCAGTATTTT. It yields the protein CASGLAKLAGSTDTQYF.

With regard to this clone: Other nucleotide sequences in the sample specify the same CDR3. The chain uses TRBV7-9 and TRBJ2-7; no clear D. The germline V gene has CDR1 SEHNR and CDR2 FQNEAQ (reference sequence). V lost 1 base, J lost 6 bases, and 4 bases lay in between. This CDR3 is built from 11 residues. This CDR3 reads CASSLGLEQYF. The CDR3 bases are TGTGCCAGCAGCTTAGGACTCGAGCAGTACTTC.

In the case of this clone: Relative to the germline gene, one junction end is altered; a read error may explain this. The chain employs TRBV6-1 and TRBJ1-3; 7 nucleotides match TRBD1. The length of the CDR3 is 13 residues. Germline V gene sequence: CDR1 MNHNS, CDR2 SASEGT. CDR3 sequence: CASSEMPNRQGTF. The CDR3 DNA reads TGTGCCAGCAGTGAGATGCCGAACCGACAGGGAACGTTT.

V usage is TRBV29-1 and J usage is TRBJ2-1, with a possible D match to TRBD2 (7 bases). V was clipped by 3 bases and J by 7 bases, with 19 bases between them. The germline V gene encodes CDR1 SQVTM and CDR2 ANQGSEA. The CDR3 contains 15 residues. CDR3 nucleotides: TGCAGCGTTGACCTAGGGGGGGCCCCCTCGAATGAGCAGTTCTTC. Its translation is CSVDLGGAPSNEQFF.

This sequence joins TRBV27 and TRBJ1-1; 9 nucleotides align to TRBD1. V trimming: 1 base; J trimming: 2 bases; junction bases outside the gene matches: 5. The CDR3 covers 16 residues. Per the germline V gene, CDR1 is MNHEY and CDR2 is SMNVEV (reference sequence). The DNA for the CDR3 is TGTGCCAGCAGTTTATTGGAGGGACAGGGAAACACTGAAGCTTTCTTT. Its protein is CASSLLEGQGNTEAFF.

The chain links TRBV2 to TRBJ2-5; D gene unclear. Trimming removed 4 bases from V and 1 base from J, with 13 bases in between. Germline CDR1 is SNHLY and CDR2 is FYNNEI. The CDR3 has 15 amino acids. CDR3 DNA: TGTGCCAGCAGTGTCCCACTTATAGCCCAAGAGACCCAGTACTTC. This gives the protein CASSVPLIAQETQYF.

J is TRBJ2-1 and V is TRBV28, with TRBD2 matching over 10 bases. The V segment lost 7 bases and the J segment 6 bases; nucleotides outside the gene matches: 9. The germline CDR1 and CDR2 sequences are MDHEN and SYDVKM. CDR3 length equals 15 residues. The CDR3 DNA reads TGTGCCAGCACCCCGGGACTAGCGTGGGTCAATGAGCAGTTCTTC. It specifies CASTPGLAWVNEQFF.

The chain couples TRBV27 to TRBJ1-4; D is undetermined. Germline V gives CDR1 MNHEY, CDR2 SMNVEV (reference sequence). The CDR3 length is 15 residues. V lost 2 bases, J lost 5 bases, and 12 bases lay in between. CDR3 protein: CASSLIGMGNEKLFF. CDR3 in DNA: TGTGCCAGCAGTTTAATTGGGATGGGGAATGAAAAACTGTTTTTT.